Only a few counts were recorded for the clone carrying this T cell receptor (beta chain). This entry is derived from a study of T cells in Graves' hyperthyroidism and ophthalmopathy. A patient was excluded if there was uncontrolled infection, other autoimmune disease, pregnancy or lactation. The investigators amplified TCR beta CDR3 regions from RNA transcripts. The HTBI primer set served for first-round RT-PCR of the TCR CDR3. Each CDR3 protein is one row after TCRdb ran MiXCR on the multiplex PCR reads. In the table there are about 270,000 distinct CDR3 sequences, approximately 21% of which are singletons. Germline CDR1 MNHEY, CDR2 SMNVEV (reference sequence). V shed 5 bases and J 4 bases; nucleotides not matched to a gene: 13. This CDR3 region has 16 residues.

V is TRBV27 and J is TRBJ1-1, with 7 positions matching TRBD1. The sequence was obtained from a man in his thirties or forties with Graves' ophthalmopathy. The sequenced sample was blood. The CDR3 sequence: CASSLRQGPRGTEAFF. Written as DNA, the CDR3 is TGTGCCAGCAGTCTTCGACAGGGTCCTAGGGGCACTGAAGCTTTCTTT.